This record concerns one T cell receptor beta chain sequence. Its antigen is unidentified. This record comes from a study of shared clonotypes between healthy human individuals. Findings and caveats of the study: Sampling covered nothing but blood. Tissue TCR repertoires likely differ from those found in blood. Generally, naive subsets came out with larger estimated richness than memory subsets.

Profiled with immunoSEQ multiplex PCR; TCRdb holds only in-frame clones, not every one. The profile covers roughly 2 million clones, with roughly 94% appearing a single time and 0.13% taken by the ten largest. The authors divided CD4+ cells into CD45RA+ naive and CD45RA-negative memory subsets. The V segment lost 6 bases and the J segment 5 bases; nucleotides outside the gene matches: 14. Germline loops: CDR1 MNHEY, CDR2 SMNVEV (reference sequence). The CDR3 totals 16 residues. Material for sequencing was naive CD4+ T cells sorted from blood. Subset given: CD45RA+ positively selected. The chain uses TRBV27 and TRBJ1-2; TRBD1 aligns across 8 bases. The TCR sequence derives from a man younger than 35 in good health. The CDR3 spells CASRGSRTGPPYGYTF. In DNA, the CDR3 is TGTGCCAGCAGGGGATCGAGGACAGGGCCTCCTTATGGCTACACCTTC.